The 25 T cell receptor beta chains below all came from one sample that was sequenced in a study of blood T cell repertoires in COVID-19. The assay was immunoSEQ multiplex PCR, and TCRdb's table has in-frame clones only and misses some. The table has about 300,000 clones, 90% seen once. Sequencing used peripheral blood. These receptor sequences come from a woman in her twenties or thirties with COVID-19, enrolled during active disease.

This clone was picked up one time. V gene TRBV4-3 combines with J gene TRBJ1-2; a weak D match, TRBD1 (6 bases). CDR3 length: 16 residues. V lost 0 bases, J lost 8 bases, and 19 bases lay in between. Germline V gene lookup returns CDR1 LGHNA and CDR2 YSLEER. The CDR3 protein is CASSQDIVRGARGYTF. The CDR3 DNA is TGCGCCAGCAGCCAAGATATTGTGCGGGGGGCGAGAGGCTACACCTTC.

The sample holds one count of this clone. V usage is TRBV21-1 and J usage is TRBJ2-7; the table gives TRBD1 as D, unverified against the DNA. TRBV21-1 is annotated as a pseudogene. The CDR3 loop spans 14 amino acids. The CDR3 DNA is TGTGCCAGCAGCAAAGGGGACAGAATCTACGAGCAGTACTTC. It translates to CASSKGDRIYEQYF.

CDR3 in DNA: TGTGCCAGCAGCCAAGATAAATGGACTAGCGGGAAACCCGGGGAGCTGTTTTTT. Its translation: CASSQDKWTSGKPGELFF. The J gene is TRBJ2-2, the V gene TRBV3-1 (or the pseudogene TRBV3-2); 12 nucleotides line up with TRBD2. CDR3 length: 18 residues. The J segment lost 6 bases and the V segment lost 0 bases, leaving 8 bases of the junction unmatched. Germline CDR1 and CDR2: LGHDT and YNNKEL (reference sequence).

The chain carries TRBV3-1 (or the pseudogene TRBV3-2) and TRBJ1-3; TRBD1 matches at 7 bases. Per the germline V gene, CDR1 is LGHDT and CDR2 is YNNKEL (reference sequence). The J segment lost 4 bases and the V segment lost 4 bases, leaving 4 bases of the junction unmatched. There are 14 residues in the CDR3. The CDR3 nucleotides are TGTGCCAGCAGCCGGGACAGTAGGGGAAACACCATATATTTT. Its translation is CASSRDSRGNTIYF.

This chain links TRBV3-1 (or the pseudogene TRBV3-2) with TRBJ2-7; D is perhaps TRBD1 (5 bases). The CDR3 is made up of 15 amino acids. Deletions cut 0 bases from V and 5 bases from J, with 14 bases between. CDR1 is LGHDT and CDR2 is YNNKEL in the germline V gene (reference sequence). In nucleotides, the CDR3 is TGTGCCAGCAGCCAAGAAGCCGTCCTAGGGGACGAGCAGTACTTC. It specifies CASSQEAVLGDEQYF.

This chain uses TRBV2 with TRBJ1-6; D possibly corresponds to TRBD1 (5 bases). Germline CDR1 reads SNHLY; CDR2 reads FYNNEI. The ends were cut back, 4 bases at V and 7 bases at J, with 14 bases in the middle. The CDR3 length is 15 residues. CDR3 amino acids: CASSVGAGRNSPLHF. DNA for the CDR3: TGTGCCAGCAGTGTTGGGGCGGGAAGAAATTCACCCCTCCACTTT.

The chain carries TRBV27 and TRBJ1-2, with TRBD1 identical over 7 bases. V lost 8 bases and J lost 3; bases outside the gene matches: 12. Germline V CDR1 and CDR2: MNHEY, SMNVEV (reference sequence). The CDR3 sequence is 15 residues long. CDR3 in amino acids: CASLSLDREYYGYTF. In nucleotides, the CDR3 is TGTGCCAGCTTATCGCTCGACAGGGAATACTATGGCTACACCTTC.

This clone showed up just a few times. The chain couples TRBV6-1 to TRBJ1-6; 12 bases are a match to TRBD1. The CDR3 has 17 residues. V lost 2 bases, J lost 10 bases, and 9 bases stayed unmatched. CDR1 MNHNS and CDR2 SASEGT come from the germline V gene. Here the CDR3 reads CASSELYRDRGPSPLHF. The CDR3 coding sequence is TGTGCCAGCAGTGAACTGTATCGGGACAGGGGGCCCTCACCCCTCCACTTT.

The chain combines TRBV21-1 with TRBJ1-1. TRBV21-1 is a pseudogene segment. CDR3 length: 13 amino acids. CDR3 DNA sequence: TGTGCCAGCAGACCGTGGGGAGACACTGAAGCTTTCTTT. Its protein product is CASRPWGDTEAFF.

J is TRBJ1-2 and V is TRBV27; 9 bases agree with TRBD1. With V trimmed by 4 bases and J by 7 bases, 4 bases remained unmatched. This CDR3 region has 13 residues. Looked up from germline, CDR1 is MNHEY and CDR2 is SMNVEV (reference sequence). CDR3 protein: CASSSGQGAGYTF. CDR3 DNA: TGTGCCAGCAGTTCGGGACAGGGAGCTGGCTACACCTTC.

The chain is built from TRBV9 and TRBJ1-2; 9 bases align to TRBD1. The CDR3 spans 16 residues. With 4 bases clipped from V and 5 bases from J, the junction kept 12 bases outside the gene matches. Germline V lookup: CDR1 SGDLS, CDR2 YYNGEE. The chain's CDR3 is CASSPRDRELSYGYTF. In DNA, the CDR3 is TGTGCCAGCAGCCCCCGGGACAGGGAGCTTTCGTATGGCTACACCTTC.

The CDR3 DNA reads TGTGCCAGCAGCCGACAGAGTAACACCGGGGAGCTGTTTTTT. Its protein product is CASSRQSNTGELFF. The gene calls are TRBV28 and TRBJ2-2, with D maybe TRBD1 (5 bases). V was clipped by 6 bases and J by 2 bases, with 10 bases between them. The V gene's germline CDR1 is MDHEN and CDR2 SYDVKM. The CDR3 spans 14 residues.

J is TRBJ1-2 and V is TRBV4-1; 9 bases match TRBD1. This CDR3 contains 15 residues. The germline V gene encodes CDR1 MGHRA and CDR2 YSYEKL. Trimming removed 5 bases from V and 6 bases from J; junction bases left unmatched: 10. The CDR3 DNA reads TGCGCCAGCAGCTCCGGACAGGGGTCGTGGGATGGCTACACCTTC. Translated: CASSSGQGSWDGYTF.

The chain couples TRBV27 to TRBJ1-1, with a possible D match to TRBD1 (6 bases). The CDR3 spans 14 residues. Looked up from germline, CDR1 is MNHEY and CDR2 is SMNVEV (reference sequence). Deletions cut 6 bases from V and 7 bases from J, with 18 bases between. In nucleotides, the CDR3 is TGTGCCAGCAGCAAACAGGGAGGGGGGTATGAAGCTTTCTTT. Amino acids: CASSKQGGGYEAFF.

CDR3 region: CASSTRLAVYEQYF. CDR3 coding DNA: TGTGCCAGCAGTACCCGACTAGCGGTCTACGAGCAGTACTTC. The chain joins TRBV28 to TRBJ2-7, with TRBD2 matching over 9 bases. Unmatched junction bases numbered 5, after V lost 5 bases and J lost 3 bases. Germline assignment: CDR1 MDHEN and CDR2 SYDVKM. This CDR3 contains 14 residues.

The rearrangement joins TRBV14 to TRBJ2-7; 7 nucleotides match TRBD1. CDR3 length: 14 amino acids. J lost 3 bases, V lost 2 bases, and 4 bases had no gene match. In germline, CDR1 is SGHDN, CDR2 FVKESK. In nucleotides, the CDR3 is TGTGCCAGCAGCCAACCGGGACAGATCTACGAGCAGTACTTC. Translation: CASSQPGQIYEQYF.

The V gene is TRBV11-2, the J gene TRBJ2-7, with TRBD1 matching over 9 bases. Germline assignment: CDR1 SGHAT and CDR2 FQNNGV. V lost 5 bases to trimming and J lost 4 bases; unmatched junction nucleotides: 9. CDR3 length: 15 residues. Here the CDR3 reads CASSKGTGLLYEQYF. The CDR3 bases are TGTGCCAGCAGCAAAGGGACAGGGTTATTGTACGAGCAGTACTTC.

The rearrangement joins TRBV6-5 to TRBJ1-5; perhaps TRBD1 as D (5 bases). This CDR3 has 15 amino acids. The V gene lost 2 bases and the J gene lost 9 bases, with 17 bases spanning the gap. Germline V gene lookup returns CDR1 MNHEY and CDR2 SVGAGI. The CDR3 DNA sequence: TGTGCCAGCAGTTACGCGGGGCAAAAGGGATCGCCCCAGCATTTT. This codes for CASSYAGQKGSPQHF.

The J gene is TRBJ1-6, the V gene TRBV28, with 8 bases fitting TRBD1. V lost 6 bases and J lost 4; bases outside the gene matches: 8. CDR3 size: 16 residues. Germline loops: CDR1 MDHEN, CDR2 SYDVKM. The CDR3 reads CASSRQGSPYNSPLHF. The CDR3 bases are TGTGCCAGCAGCCGACAGGGGAGCCCGTATAATTCACCCCTCCACTTT. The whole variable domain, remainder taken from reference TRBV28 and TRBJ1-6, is DVKVTQSSRYLVKRTGEKVFLECVQDMDHENMFWYRQDPGLGLRLIYFSYDVKMKEKGDIPEGYSVSREKKERFSLILESASTNQTSMYLCASSRQGSPYNSPLHFGNGTRLTVT.

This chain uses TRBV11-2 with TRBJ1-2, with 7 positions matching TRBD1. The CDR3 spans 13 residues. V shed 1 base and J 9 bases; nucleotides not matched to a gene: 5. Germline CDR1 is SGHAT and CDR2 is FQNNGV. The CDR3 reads CASSLGDRVSYTF. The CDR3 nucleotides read TGTGCCAGCAGCTTAGGAGACAGGGTGAGCTACACCTTC. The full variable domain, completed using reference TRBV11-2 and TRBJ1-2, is EAGVAQSPRYKIIEKRQSVAFWCNPISGHATLYWYQQILGQGPKLLIQFQNNGVVDDSQLPKDRFSAERLKGVDSTLKIQPAKLEDSAVYLCASSLGDRVSYTFGSGTRLTVV.

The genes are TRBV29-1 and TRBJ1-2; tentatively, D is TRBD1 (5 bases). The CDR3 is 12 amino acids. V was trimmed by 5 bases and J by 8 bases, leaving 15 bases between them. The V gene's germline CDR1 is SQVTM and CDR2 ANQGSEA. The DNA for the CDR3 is TGCAGCGTTAATGGGGGGGTGCGGGGCTACACCTTC. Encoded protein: CSVNGGVRGYTF.

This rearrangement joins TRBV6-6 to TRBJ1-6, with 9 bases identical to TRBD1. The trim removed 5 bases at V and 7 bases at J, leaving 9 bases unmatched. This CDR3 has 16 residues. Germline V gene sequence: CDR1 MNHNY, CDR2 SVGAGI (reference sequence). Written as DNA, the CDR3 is TGTGCCAGCAGTCCCGGGACAGGGCTTAAAAATTCACCCCTCCACTTT. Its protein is CASSPGTGLKNSPLHF.

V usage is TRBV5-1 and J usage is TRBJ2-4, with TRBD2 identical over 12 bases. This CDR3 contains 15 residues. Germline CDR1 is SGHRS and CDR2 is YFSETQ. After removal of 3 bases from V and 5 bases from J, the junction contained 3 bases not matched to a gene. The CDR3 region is CASSSSGRAQNIQYF. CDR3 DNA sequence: TGCGCCAGCAGCTCTAGCGGGAGGGCCCAAAACATTCAGTACTTC. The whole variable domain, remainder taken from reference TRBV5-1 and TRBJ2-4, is KAGVTQTPRYLIKTRGQQVTLSCSPISGHRSVSWYQQTPGQGLQFLFEYFSETQRNKGNFPGRFSGRQFSNSRSEMNVSTLELGDSALYLCASSSSGRAQNIQYFGAGTRLSVL.

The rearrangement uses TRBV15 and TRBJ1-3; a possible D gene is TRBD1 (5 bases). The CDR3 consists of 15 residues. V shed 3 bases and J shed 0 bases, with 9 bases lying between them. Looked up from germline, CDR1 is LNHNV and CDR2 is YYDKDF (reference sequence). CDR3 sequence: CATSSGGNSGNTIYF. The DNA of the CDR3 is TGTGCCACCAGCAGCGGGGGGAACTCTGGAAACACCATATATTTT.

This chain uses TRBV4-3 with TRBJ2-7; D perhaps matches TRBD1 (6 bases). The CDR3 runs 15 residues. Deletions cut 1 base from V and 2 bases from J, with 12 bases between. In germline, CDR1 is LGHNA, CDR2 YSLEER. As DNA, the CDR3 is TGCGCCAGCAGCCAAGGCCCAGGGGTTCCCTACGAGCAGTACTTC. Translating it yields CASSQGPGVPYEQYF.